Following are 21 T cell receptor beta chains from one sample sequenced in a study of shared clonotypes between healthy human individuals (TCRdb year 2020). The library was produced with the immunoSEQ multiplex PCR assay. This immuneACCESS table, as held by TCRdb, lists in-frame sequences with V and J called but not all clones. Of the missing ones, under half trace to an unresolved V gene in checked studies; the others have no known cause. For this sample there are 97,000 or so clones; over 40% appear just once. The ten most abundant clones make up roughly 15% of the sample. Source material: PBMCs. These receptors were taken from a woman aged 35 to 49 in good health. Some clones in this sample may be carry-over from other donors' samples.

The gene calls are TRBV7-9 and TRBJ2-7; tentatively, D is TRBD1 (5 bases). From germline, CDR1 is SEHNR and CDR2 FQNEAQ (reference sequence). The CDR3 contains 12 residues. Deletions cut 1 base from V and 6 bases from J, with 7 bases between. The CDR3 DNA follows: TGTGCCAGCAGCTTAGTAGGGGTCGAGCAGTACTTC. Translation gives CASSLVGVEQYF.

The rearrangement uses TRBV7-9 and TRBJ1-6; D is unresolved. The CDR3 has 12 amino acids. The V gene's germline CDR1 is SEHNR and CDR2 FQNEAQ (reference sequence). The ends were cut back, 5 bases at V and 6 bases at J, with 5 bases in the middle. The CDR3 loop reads CASSRSNSPLHF. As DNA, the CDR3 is TGTGCCAGCAGCCGATCTAATTCACCCCTCCACTTT.

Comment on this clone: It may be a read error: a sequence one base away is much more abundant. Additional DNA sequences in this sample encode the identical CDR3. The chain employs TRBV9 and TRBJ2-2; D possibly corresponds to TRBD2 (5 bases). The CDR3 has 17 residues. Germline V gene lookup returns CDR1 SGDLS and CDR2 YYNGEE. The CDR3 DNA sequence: TGTGCCAGCAGCGTAGGGGTGCTCCGGGCGGGCACCGGGGAGCTGTTTTTC. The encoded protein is CASSVGVLRAGTGELFF.

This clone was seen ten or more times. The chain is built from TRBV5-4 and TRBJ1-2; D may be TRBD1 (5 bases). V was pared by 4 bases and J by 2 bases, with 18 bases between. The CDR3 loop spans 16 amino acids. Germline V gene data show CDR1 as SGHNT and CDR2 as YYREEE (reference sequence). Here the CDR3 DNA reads TGTGCCAGCAGCCCGGACAATGGGTTATTGAACTATGGCTACACCTTC. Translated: CASSPDNGLLNYGYTF.

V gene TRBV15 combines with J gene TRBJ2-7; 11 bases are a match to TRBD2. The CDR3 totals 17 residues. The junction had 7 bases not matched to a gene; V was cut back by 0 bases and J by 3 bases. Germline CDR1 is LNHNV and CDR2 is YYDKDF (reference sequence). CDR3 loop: CATSREWLAGGNYEQYF. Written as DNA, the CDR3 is TGTGCCACCAGCAGAGAATGGCTAGCGGGAGGAAACTACGAGCAGTACTTC.

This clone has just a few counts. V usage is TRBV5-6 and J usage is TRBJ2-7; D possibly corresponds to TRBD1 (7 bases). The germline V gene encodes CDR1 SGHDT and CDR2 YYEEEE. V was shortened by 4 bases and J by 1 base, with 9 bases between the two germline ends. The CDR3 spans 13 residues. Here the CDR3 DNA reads TGTGCCAGCAGCGCGGGACAGTCCTACGAGCAGTACTTC. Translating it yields CASSAGQSYEQYF.

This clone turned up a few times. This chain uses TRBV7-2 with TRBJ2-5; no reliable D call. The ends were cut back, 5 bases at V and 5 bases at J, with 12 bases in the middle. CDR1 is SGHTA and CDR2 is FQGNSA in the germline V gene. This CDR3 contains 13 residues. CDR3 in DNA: TGTGCCAGCAGCCCCCGTATTTCGGAGACCCAGTACTTC. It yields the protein CASSPRISETQYF. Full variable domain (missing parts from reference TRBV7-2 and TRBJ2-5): GAGVSQSPSNKVTEKGKDVELRCDPISGHTALYWYRQSLGQGLEFLIYFQGNSAPDKSGLPSDRFSAERTGGSVSTLTIQRTQQEDSAVYLCASSPRISETQYFGPGTRLLVL.

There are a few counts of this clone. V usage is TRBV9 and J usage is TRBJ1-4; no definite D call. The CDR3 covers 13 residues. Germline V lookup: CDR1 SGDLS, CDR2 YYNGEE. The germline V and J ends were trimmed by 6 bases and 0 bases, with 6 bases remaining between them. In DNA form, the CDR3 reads TGTGCCAGCAATAGTGCAACTAATGAAAAACTGTTTTTT. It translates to CASNSATNEKLFF. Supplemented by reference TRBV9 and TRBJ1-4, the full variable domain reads DSGVTQTPKHLITATGQRVTLRCSPRSGDLSVYWYQQSLDQGLQFLIQYYNGEERAKGNILERFSAQQFPDLHSELNLSSLELGDSALYFCASNSATNEKLFFGSGTQLSVL.

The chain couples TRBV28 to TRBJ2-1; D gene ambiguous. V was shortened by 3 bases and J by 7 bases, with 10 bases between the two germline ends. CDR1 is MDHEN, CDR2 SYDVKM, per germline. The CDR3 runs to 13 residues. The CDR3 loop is CASSFWVRNEQFF. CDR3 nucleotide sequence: TGTGCCAGCAGTTTCTGGGTCCGGAATGAGCAGTTCTTC.

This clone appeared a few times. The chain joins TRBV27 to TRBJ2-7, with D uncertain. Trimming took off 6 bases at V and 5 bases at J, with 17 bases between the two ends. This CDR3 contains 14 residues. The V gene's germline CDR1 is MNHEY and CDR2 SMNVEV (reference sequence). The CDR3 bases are TGTGCCAGCAGGCAGTGGGTGCGCTCTAACGAGCAGTACTTC. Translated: CASRQWVRSNEQYF.

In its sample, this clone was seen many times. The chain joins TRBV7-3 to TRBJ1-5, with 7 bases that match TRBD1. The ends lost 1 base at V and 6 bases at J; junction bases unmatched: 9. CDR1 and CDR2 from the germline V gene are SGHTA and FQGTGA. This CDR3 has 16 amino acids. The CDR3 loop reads CASSLICQGVGQPQHF. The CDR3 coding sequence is TGTGCCAGCAGCTTAATATGCCAGGGGGTTGGTCAGCCCCAGCATTTT.

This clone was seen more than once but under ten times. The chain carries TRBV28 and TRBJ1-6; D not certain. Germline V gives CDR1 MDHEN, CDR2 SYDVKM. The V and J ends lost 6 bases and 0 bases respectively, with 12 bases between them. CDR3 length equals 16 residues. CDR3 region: CASSSPRISYNSPLHF. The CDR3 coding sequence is TGTGCCAGCAGCTCCCCCAGGATCTCCTATAATTCACCCCTCCACTTT.

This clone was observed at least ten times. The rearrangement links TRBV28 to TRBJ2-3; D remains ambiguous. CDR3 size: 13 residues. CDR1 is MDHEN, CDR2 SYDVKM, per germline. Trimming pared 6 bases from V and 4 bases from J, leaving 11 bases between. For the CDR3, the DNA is TGTGCCAGCAGGGACGGCCGGGCAGATACGCAGTATTTT. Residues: CASRDGRADTQYF.

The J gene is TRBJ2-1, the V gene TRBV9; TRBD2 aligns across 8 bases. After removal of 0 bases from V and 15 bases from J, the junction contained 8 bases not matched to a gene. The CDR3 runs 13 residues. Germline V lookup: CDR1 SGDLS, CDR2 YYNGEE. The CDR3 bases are TGTGCCAGCAGCGTAGGGGTTAGCGGGACCTTGTTCTTC. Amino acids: CASSVGVSGTLFF.

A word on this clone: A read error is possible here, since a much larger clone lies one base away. This chain's CDR3 is CASGLGGGQGSSGNTIYF. CDR3 bases: TGTGCCAGCGGCTTAGGAGGGGGACAGGGGTCGTCTGGAAACACCATATATTTT. The chain uses TRBV7-9 and TRBJ1-3; 10 positions agree with TRBD1. The V gene's germline CDR1 is SEHNR and CDR2 FQNEAQ (reference sequence). CDR3 length: 18 amino acids.

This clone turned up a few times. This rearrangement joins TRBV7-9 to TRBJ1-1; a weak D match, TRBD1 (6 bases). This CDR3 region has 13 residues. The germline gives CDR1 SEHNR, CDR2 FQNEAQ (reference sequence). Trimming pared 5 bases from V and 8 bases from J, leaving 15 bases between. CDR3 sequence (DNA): TGTGCCAGCAGCCCTGGGTGGGGGCGGGAAGCTTTCTTT. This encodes CASSPGWGREAFF.

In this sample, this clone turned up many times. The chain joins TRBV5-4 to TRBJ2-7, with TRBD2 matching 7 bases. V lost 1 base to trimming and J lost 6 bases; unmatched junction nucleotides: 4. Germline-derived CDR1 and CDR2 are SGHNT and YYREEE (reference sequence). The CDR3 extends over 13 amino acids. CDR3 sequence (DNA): TGTGCCAGCAGCTTGCCTAGCGGCGGCGAGCAGTACTTC. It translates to CASSLPSGGEQYF.

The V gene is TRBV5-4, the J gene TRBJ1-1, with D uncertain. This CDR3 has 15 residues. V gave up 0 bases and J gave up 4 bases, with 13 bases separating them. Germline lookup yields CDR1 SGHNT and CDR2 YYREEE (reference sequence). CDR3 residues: CASSLDPSYTTEAFF. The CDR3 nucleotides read TGTGCCAGCAGCTTGGACCCCTCGTACACCACTGAAGCTTTCTTT.

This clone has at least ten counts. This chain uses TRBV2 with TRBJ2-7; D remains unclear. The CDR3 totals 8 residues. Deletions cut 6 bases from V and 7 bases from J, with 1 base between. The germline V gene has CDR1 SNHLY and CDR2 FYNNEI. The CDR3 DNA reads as TGTGCCAGCAGGGAGCAGTACTTC. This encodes CASREQYF. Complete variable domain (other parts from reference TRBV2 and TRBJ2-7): EPEVTQTPSHQVTQMGQEVILRCVPISNHLYFYWYRQILGQKVEFLVSFYNNEISEKSEIFDDQFSVERPDGSNFTLKIRSTKLEDSAMYFCASREQYFGPGTRLTVT.

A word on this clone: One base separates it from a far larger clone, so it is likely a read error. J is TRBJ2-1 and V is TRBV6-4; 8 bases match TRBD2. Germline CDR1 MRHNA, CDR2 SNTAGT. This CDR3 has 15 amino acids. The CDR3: CASSVGSGTYNGQFF. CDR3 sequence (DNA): TGTGCCAGCAGTGTGGGTAGCGGGACCTACAATGGGCAGTTCTTC.

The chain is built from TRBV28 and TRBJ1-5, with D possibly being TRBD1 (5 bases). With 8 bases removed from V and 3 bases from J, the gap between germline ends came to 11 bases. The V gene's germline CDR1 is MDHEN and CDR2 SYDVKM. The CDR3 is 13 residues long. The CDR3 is CASFGAFNQPQHF. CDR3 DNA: TGTGCCAGCTTCGGGGCCTTCAATCAGCCCCAGCATTTT.